This T cell receptor beta chain is from a study of regulatory dendritic cells for organ transplantation. The study's findings and limits: Considerable individual heterogeneity was seen in alloreactive memory CD8+ T cells.

The table came from immunoSEQ multiplex PCR; TCRdb's copy has only in-frame clones and leaves some out. This sample carries around 10,000 clones, 72% of them seen once, and the ten largest clones take approximately 17%. On this clone itself: The antigen is unknown.

Per the germline V gene, CDR1 is SEHNR and CDR2 is FQNEAQ (reference sequence). The CDR3 extends over 16 amino acids. V shed 4 bases, J shed 9 bases, and the junction held 14 bases outside the gene matches. The chain has TRBV7-9 and TRBJ2-1; 8 nucleotides match TRBD2. This receptor was taken from a human donor in good health. The sample comprised memory CD8+ T cells from blood. Subset reported: CD45RO+ memory T cells. CDR3: CASSYIPGLELGEQFF. CDR3 coding DNA: TGTGCCAGCAGCTACATACCGGGACTAGAATTAGGTGAGCAGTTCTTC.